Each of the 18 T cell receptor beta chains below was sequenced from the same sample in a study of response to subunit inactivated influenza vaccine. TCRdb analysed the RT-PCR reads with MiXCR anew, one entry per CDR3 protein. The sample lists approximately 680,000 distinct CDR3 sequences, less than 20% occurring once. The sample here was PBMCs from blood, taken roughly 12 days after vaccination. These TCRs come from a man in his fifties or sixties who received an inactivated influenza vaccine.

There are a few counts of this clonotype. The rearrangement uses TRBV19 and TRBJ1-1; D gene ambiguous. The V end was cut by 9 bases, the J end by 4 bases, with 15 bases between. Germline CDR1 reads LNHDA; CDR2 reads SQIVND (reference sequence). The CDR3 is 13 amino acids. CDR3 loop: CASRGGWTTEAFF. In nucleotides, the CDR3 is TGTGCCAGCCGAGGAGGGTGGACCACTGAAGCTTTCTTT.

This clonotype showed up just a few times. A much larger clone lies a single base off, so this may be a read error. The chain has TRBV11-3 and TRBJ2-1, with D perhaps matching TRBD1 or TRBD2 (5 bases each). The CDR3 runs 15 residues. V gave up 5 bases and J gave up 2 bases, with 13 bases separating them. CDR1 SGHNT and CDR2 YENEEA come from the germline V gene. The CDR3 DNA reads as TGTGCCAGCAGCCCGGGACGTAGCGCCTACAATGAGCAGTTCTTC. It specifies CASSPGRSAYNEQFF.

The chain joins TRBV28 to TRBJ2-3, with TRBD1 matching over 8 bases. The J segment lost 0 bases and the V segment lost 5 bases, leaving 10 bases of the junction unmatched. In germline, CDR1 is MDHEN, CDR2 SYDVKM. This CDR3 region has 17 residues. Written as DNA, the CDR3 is TGTGCCAGCAGTGCCCCCGACAGGGGTCGTAGCACAGATACGCAGTATTTT. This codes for CASSAPDRGRSTDTQYF.

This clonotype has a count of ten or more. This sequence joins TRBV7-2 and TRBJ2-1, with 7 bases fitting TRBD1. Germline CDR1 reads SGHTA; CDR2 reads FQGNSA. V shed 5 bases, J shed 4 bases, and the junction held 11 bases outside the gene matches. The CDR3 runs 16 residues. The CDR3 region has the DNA TGTGCCAGCAGCCCAAGCGGCAGGGGGTCGTACAATGAGCAGTTCTTC. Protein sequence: CASSPSGRGSYNEQFF.

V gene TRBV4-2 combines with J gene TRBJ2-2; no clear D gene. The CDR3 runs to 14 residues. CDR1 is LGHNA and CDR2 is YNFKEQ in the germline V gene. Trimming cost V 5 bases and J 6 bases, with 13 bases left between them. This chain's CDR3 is CASSSSVVSGELFF. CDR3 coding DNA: TGTGCCAGCAGCTCGTCGGTGGTCTCCGGGGAGCTGTTTTTT.

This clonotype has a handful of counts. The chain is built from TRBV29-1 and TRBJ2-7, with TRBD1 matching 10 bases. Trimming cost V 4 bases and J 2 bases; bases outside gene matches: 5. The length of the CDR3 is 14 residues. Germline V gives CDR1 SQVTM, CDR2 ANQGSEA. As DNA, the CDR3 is TGCAGCGTTGCCACCGGGACAGGGGCCTACGAGCAGTACTTC. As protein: CSVATGTGAYEQYF.

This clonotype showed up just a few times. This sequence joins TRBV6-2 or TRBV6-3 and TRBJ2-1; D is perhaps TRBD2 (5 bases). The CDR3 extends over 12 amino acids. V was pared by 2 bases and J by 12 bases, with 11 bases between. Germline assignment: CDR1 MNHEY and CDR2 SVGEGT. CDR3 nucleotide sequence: TGTGCCAGCAGTTACACGAGCGGCGGGCAGTTCTTC. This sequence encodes CASSYTSGGQFF.

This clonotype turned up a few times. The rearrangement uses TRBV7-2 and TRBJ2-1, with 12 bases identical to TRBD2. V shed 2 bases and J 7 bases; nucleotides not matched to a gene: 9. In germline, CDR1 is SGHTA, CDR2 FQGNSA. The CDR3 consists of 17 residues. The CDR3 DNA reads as TGTGCCAGCAGCTTAACCTCAGGACTAGCGGGAACAAATGAGCAGTTCTTC. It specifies CASSLTSGLAGTNEQFF. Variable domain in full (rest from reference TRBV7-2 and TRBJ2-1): GAGVSQSPSNKVTEKGKDVELRCDPISGHTALYWYRQSLGQGLEFLIYFQGNSAPDKSGLPSDRFSAERTGGSVSTLTIQRTQQEDSAVYLCASSLTSGLAGTNEQFFGPGTRLTVL.

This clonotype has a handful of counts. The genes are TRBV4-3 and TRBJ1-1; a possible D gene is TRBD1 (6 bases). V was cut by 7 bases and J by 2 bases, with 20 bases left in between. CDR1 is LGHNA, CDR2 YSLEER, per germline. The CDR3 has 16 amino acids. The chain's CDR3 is CASTPSGGLQNTEAFF. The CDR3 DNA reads TGCGCCAGCACCCCTTCGGGGGGCCTCCAAAACACTGAAGCTTTCTTT.

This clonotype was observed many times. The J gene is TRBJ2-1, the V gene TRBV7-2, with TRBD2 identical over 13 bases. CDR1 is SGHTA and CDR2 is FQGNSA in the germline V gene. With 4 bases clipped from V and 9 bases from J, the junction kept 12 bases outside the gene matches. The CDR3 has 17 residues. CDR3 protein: CASSSQLAGGYKGEQFF. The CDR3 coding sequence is TGTGCCAGCAGCTCCCAACTAGCGGGAGGGTACAAGGGTGAGCAGTTCTTC. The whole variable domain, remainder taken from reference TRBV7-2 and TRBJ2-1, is GAGVSQSPSNKVTEKGKDVELRCDPISGHTALYWYRQSLGQGLEFLIYFQGNSAPDKSGLPSDRFSAERTGGSVSTLTIQRTQQEDSAVYLCASSSQLAGGYKGEQFFGPGTRLTVL.

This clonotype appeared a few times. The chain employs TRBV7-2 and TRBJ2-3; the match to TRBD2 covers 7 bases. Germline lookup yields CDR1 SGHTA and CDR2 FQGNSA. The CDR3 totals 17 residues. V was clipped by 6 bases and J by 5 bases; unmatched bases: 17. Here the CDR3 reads CASSKQSGLVYGDTQYF. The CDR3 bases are TGTGCCAGCAGTAAACAATCCGGACTAGTATACGGAGATACGCAGTATTTT.

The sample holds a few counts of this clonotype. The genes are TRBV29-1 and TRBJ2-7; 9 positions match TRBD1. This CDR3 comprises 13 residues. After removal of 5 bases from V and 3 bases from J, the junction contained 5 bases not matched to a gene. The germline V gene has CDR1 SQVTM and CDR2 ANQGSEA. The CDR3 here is CSVKDRGNYEQYF. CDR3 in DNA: TGCAGCGTTAAGGACAGGGGAAACTACGAGCAGTACTTC.

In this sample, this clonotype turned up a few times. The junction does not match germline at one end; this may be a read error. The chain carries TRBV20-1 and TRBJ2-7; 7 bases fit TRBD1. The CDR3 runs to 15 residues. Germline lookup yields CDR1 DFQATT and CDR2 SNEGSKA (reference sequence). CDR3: CSAREQGTSLYEQYF. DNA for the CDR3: TGCAGTGCCAGAGAACAGGGGACCTCCCTATACGAGCAGTACTTC.

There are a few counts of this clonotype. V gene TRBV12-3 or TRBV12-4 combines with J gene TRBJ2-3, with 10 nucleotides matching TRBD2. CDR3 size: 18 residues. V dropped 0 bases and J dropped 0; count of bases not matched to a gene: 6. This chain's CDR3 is CASSLALAGAFSTDTQYF. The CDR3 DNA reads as TGTGCCAGCAGTTTAGCTCTAGCGGGGGCCTTTAGCACAGATACGCAGTATTTT.

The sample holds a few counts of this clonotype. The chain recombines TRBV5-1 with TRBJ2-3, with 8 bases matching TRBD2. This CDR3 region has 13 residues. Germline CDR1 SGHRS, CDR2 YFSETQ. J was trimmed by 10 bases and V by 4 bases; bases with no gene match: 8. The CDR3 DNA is TGCGCCAGCAGCCCGATAGCGGGAAAAGCGCAGTATTTT. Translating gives CASSPIAGKAQYF.

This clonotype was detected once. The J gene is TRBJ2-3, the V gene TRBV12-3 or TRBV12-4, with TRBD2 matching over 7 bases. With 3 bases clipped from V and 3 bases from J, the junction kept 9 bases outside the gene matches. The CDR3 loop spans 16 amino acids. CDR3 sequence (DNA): TGTGCCAGCAGTTTTTGGACTAGTACTGAGACAGATACGCAGTATTTT. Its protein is CASSFWTSTETDTQYF.

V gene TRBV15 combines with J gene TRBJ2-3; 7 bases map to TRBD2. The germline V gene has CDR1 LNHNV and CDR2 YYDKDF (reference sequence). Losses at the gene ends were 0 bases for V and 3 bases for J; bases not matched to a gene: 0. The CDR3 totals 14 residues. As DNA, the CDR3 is TGTGCCACCAGCAGAGAACTAGCGACAGATACGCAGTATTTT. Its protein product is CATSRELATDTQYF. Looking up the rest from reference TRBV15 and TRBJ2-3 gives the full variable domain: DAMVIQNPRYQVTQFGKPVTLSCSQTLNHNVMYWYQQKSSQAPKLLFHYYDKDFNNEADTPDNFQSRRPNTSFCFLDIRSPGLGDTAMYLCATSRELATDTQYFGPGTRLTVL.

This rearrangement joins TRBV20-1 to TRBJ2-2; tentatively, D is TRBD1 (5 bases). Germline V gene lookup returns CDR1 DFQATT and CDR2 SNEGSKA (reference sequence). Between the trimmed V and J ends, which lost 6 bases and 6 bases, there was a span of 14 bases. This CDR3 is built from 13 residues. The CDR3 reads CSAPSGISGELFF. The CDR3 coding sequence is TGCAGTGCCCCGTCAGGGATCTCCGGGGAGCTGTTTTTT.